The subject of this entry is one T cell receptor beta chain. Its cognate antigen has yet to be identified. No much larger clone is present one base from it, and per-base qualities are unavailable. Per the germline V gene, SGHTA is the CDR1 and FQGNSA is the CDR2. V sheds 5 bases and J sheds 6 bases, leaving 12 bases between their ends. The CDR3 covers 13 residues, taking in both the cysteine and the phenylalanine. Here the CDR3 DNA is all that survives: 39 bases in frame from base 1. This specimen comes from a study of blood T cell repertoires in COVID-19 (dated by TCRdb to about 2020). A note on the overall study: The collaborator samples originated in the United States, Italy and Spain and spanned the acute and convalescent phases of COVID-19. The sample metadata nearly always contained a de-identified subject ID, COVID-19 status, age in years and sex. The repertoires were made available in a free public database intended to serve as a resource for research on the immune response to SARS-CoV-2. The material from the prospective study consisted of cDNA or gDNA derived from T cells, B-cell-depleted T cells, or PBMCs. Deeply sampled blood TCRbeta repertoires from subjects exposed to, actively infected with, or recovered from COVID-19 were included in the dataset. Samples were obtained from the ongoing ImmuneRACE study (first 160 participants) and from 1,254 subjects provided by 6 global collaborators. HLA class I and class II types, where available, came from metadata supplied by the sample provider rather than from assay-based typing.

Overall study outcomes, separate from this receptor: Clinical and demographic metadata were provided uncurated, with the amount varying by source and participant.

The immunoSEQ Assay, a bias-controlled multiplex PCR, was used to amplify TCRbeta CDR3 regions from genomic DNA. Processing in the source paper ran as follows. Within the assay, amplification of reference gene primers was used to estimate how many nucleated cells each sample contained. Sequence reads were collapsed and filtered to measure the absolute abundance of every unique TCRbeta CDR3 rearrangement. For each sample, productive Simpson clonality was calculated as the square root of Simpson's diversity index over productive rearrangements. Sourced from immuneACCESS, this table was stored by TCRdb with only in-frame sequences that have V and J called. A share of the clones is absent; for the studies checked, an unresolved V gene accounts for under half, and the remainder has no known explanation. V and J calls and clone size come straight from that table; D and trimming were deduced from the DNA. For this sample the table gives 280,000 or so clones, of which around 91% were detected only once. Roughly 1.5% of the sample goes to the ten largest clones.

Enrolling through a virtual design, the prospective study's participants ranged in age from roughly 18 to 95 years and lived across some 23 United States geographic areas. Cohort assignment in the prospective study relied on participant-reported clinical history from a screening survey and a study questionnaire. In the prospective study, whole blood, serum and a nasopharyngeal or oropharyngeal swab were collected from each participant by mobile phlebotomists. Participants in the prospective study had the option to provide additional blood draws and questionnaires over a 2-month period. Before DNA extraction, blood samples from the prospective study were shipped at room temperature or frozen.

The origin of this receptor is a woman in her late teens or twenties with acute COVID-19. What was sequenced was PBMCs or T cells enriched from blood (not recorded which). This chain is built from TRBV7-2 and TRBJ2-3; a weak D assignment points to TRBD2 (5 bases agree). The sequenced DNA: TGTGCCAGCAGCACCAGGCGGGCTGATACGCAGTATTTT. Its translation reads: CASSTRRADTQYF.